Only a few counts were recorded for the clone carrying this TCR beta chain. Indicated time point: pre-reinfection, 55 to 20 weeks before reinfection detection. Sorted cells were sequenced directly ex vivo without any in vitro expansion. Per germline, CDR1 MGHDK and CDR2 SYGVNS. The CDR3 has 15 amino acids. After removal of 3 bases from V and 8 bases from J, the junction contained 12 bases not matched to a gene. The data originate from a study of memory CD8 T cells in hepatitis C reinfection. Study overall: Pre-reinfection sampling occurred 55 to 20 weeks ahead of detected reinfection.

TCRdb keeps only in-frame clones here, not all; method: immunoSEQ multiplex PCR. The sample includes 40,000 to 60,000 clones, under 90% of them seen just once. Source material: naive CD8+ T cells sorted from blood. The V gene is TRBV25-1, the J gene TRBJ1-2; 7 bases line up with TRBD1. The TCR comes from a man younger than 35 with hepatitis C virus infection. The CDR3 nucleotides read TGTGCCAGCAGTGACGCTGGACAGGTCCTGTTAGGCTACACCTTC. This gives the protein CASSDAGQVLLGYTF.